A single sample is the source of the 15 T cell receptor beta chains below, sequenced in a study of blood T cell dynamics during melanoma immunotherapy. Libraries were prepared by immunoSEQ multiplex PCR; TCRdb keeps only in-frame clonotypes and omits some of them. In the table there are roughly 30,000 clones, roughly 84% of which are singletons. The sample's time point: week 3, after first cycle of checkpoint inhibitor. This specimen consisted of blood, obtained from a patient treated with checkpoint blockade. Receptors were obtained from a human donor with melanoma.

The CDR3 region has the DNA TGCGCCAGCAGCCAAGCCAATGAGCAGTTCTTC. This gives the protein CASSQANEQFF. The chain employs TRBV4-1 and TRBJ2-1; D is unresolved. CDR1 and CDR2 (germline): MGHRA, YSYEKL. There are 11 residues in the CDR3. Trimming left V 1 base short and J 6 bases short, with 1 base between.

The rearrangement links TRBV19 to TRBJ2-7; the D is unclear. V was clipped by 5 bases and J by 0 bases, with 8 bases between them. This CDR3 has 13 amino acids. Germline values: CDR1 LNHDA, CDR2 SQIVND (reference sequence). The CDR3: CASSVDGSYEQYF. CDR3 DNA sequence: TGTGCCAGTAGTGTCGACGGCTCCTACGAGCAGTACTTC.

The chain is built from TRBV5-6 and TRBJ2-7; TRBD2 aligns across 11 bases. Germline V gene data show CDR1 as SGHDT and CDR2 as YYEEEE. The V gene end was trimmed by 4 bases and the J gene end by 0 bases; junction bases not matched to a gene: 6. This CDR3 region has 16 residues. CDR3 sequence: CASSRGLAESSYEQYF. CDR3 DNA sequence: TGTGCCAGCAGCCGGGGACTAGCGGAGAGCTCCTACGAGCAGTACTTC. Based on the CDR3 plus reference TRBV5-6 and TRBJ2-7, the full variable domain is DAGVTQSPTHLIKTRGQQVTLRCSPKSGHDTVSWYQQALGQGPQFIFQYYEEEERQRGNFPDRFSGHQFPNYSSELNVNALLLGDSALYLCASSRGLAESSYEQYFGPGTRLTVT.

The chain couples TRBV10-3 to TRBJ2-7, with D possibly being TRBD2 (6 bases). The CDR3 extends over 14 amino acids. Germline values: CDR1 ENHRY, CDR2 SYGVKD. The ends were cut back, 10 bases at V and 2 bases at J, with 18 bases in the middle. The CDR3 spells CATTERVSAYEQYF. CDR3 bases: TGTGCCACCACTGAGCGGGTTTCCGCCTACGAGCAGTACTTC.

V and J are TRBV6-1 and TRBJ2-1, with D perhaps TRBD1 (5 bases). Germline V lookup: CDR1 MNHNS, CDR2 SASEGT. V was shortened by 2 bases and J by 5 bases, with 22 bases between the two germline ends. The CDR3 contains 18 residues. CDR3 nucleotides: TGTGCCAGCAGTGAACGAGATCCGCAGGGCGCGGTCCACAATGAGCAGTTCTTC. Its translation is CASSERDPQGAVHNEQFF.

The genes are TRBV6-1 and TRBJ2-7; TRBD2 matches at 12 bases. V dropped 6 bases and J dropped 5; count of bases not matched to a gene: 5. The CDR3 sequence is 14 residues long. CDR1 is MNHNS and CDR2 is SASEGT in the germline V gene. CDR3 in DNA: TGTGCCAGCAGCCTAGCGGGAGGGCTCAACGAGCAGTACTTC. Translating it yields CASSLAGGLNEQYF.

The chain links TRBV30 to TRBJ2-7; a weak D match, TRBD1 (6 bases). CDR3 length: 11 amino acids. The V and J ends lost 8 bases and 3 bases respectively, with 11 bases between them. CDR1 and CDR2 from the germline V gene are GTSNPN and SVGIG (reference sequence). The CDR3: CAVPRGYEQYF. The CDR3 nucleotides are TGTGCCGTTCCCAGGGGCTACGAGCAGTACTTC.

The chain uses TRBV5-1 and TRBJ2-5, with a possible D match to TRBD2 (5 bases). The germline V gene encodes CDR1 SGHRS and CDR2 YFSETQ. The V end was cut by 0 bases, the J end by 1 base, with 10 bases between. This CDR3 spans 15 amino acids. The CDR3 sequence: CASSLELASQETQYF. CDR3 nucleotides: TGCGCCAGCAGCTTGGAGCTAGCAAGCCAAGAGACCCAGTACTTC.

This rearrangement joins TRBV5-1 to TRBJ2-5, with D perhaps TRBD1 (5 bases). The CDR3 length is 13 residues. Germline V gene data show CDR1 as SGHRS and CDR2 as YFSETQ. Deletions cut 7 bases from V and 5 bases from J, with 15 bases between. In nucleotides, the CDR3 is TGCGCCAGCCATGACAGTGTCAGCGAGACCCAGTACTTC. Translation: CASHDSVSETQYF.

The V and J genes are TRBV7-8 and TRBJ2-2; 7 positions match TRBD1. This CDR3 contains 16 residues. Germline CDR1 reads SGHVS; CDR2 reads FQNEAQ. Losses at the gene ends were 5 bases for V and 4 bases for J; bases not matched to a gene: 10. The CDR3 nucleotides are TGTGCCAGCAGCCTCCAAGGGGGCTTCCTCACCGGGGAGCTGTTTTTT. Protein product: CASSLQGGFLTGELFF.

J is TRBJ2-5 and V is TRBV5-6; possibly TRBD2 for D (5 bases). Trimming cost V 4 bases and J 4 bases, with 14 bases left between them. The CDR3 has 14 amino acids. Germline assignment: CDR1 SGHDT and CDR2 YYEEEE. The CDR3 DNA is TGTGCCAGCAGCCGCGGGCTTTCGGCAGAGACCCAGTACTTC. It encodes CASSRGLSAETQYF.

The chain uses TRBV11-2 and TRBJ2-7; maybe TRBD2 (6 bases). V lost 5 bases to trimming and J lost 1 base, with 15 bases between them. The germline V gene has CDR1 SGHAT and CDR2 FQNNGV. This CDR3 has 15 amino acids. The DNA for the CDR3 is TGTGCCAGCAGCGCCCAAGCGGGCCTTTCCTACGAGCAGTACTTC. The encoded protein is CASSAQAGLSYEQYF.

The chain uses TRBV4-2 and TRBJ2-5; D is perhaps TRBD2 (5 bases). V lost 4 bases and J 3 bases, leaving 15 bases between the germline ends. CDR1 LGHNA and CDR2 YNFKEQ come from the germline V gene. The CDR3 totals 15 residues. DNA of the CDR3: TGTGCCAGCAGCCGCGAGGGTCCAGGAAAAGAGACCCAGTACTTC. Amino acids: CASSREGPGKETQYF.

The rearrangement joins TRBV4-3 to TRBJ2-7; the match to TRBD1 covers 8 bases. CDR1 is LGHNA and CDR2 is YSLEER in the germline V gene. The CDR3 spans 14 residues. J gave up 6 bases and V 6 bases, and 10 bases lay outside the gene matches. The CDR3 loop reads CASRQLKDRGEQYF. CDR3 DNA: TGCGCCAGCAGGCAACTAAAAGACAGGGGCGAGCAGTACTTC.

The V gene is TRBV11-3, the J gene TRBJ1-3, with a possible D match to TRBD1 (5 bases). Trimming shortened V by 5 bases and J by 1 base, and 9 bases separated the two germline ends. Germline V CDR1 and CDR2: SGHNT, YENEEA. The CDR3 extends over 14 amino acids. DNA of the CDR3: TGTGCCAGCAGCGCCGGGACGTCTGGAAACACCATATATTTT. Residues: CASSAGTSGNTIYF.